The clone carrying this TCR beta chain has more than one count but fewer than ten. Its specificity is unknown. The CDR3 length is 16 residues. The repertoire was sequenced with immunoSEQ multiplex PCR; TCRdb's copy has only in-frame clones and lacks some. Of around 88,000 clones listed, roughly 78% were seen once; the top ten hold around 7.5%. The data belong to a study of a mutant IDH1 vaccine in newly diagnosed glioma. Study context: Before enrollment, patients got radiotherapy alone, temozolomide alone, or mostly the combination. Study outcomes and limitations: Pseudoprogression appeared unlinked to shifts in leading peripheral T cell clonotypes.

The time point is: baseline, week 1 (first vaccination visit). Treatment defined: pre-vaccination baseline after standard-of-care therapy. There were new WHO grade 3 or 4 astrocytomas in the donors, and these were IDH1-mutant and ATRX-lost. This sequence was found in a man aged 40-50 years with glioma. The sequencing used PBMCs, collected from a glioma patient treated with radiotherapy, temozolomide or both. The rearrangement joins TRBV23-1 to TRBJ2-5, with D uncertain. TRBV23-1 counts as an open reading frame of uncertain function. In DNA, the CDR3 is TGCGCAACCTCGGAACAGCTCCCATACCGGCAAGAGACCCAGTACTTC. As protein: CATSEQLPYRQETQYF.